Listed below are T cell receptor beta chains from one sample, sequenced in a study of tumor-infiltrating lymphocytes in localized non-small cell lung cancer. Repertoires were generated with immunoSEQ multiplex PCR, while TCRdb's copy carries only in-frame clones and drops some. Counted here are some 10,000 clones, roughly 70% occurring once; the ten biggest clones make up 20%. The source material was lung tumor tissue. The source is a human donor with non-small cell lung cancer. Both conserved end residues are part of each CDR3. The order of the fields is clone size, J gene, V gene, D gene, CDR3 DNA, CDR3 protein. D genes are given only for firm matches. Some rows have no size entry. The others give once, few or many, or a class for an expanded clone.

>once|TRBJ1-2|TRBV21-1|-
TGTGCCAGCAGCGTTACCGGGCCTCGAAAATTCTATGGCTACACCTTC
CASSVTGPRKFYGYTF
>once|TRBJ1-2|TRBV28|-
TGTGCCACCAGCCGGGAAGGCTATGGCTACACCTTC
CATSREGYGYTF
>-|TRBJ1-3|TRBV6-1|TRBD1
TGTGCCAGCAGTGACCTGGACAGGGCCGGCTCTGGAAACACCATATATTTT
CASSDLDRAGSGNTIYF
>-|TRBJ2-7|TRBV7-2|TRBD2
TGTGCCAGCAGCTTAGCAGGGCTAGCGGGGGGAGAGCAGTACTTC
CASSLAGLAGGEQYF
>once|TRBJ2-3|TRBV5-6|TRBD2
TGTGCCAGCAGCTTCGGGGGGAGCACAGATACGCAGTATTTT
CASSFGGSTDTQYF
>-|TRBJ1-5|TRBV15|-
TGTGCCACCAGCAGAGATCATGAGGATCAGCCCCAGCATTTT
CATSRDHEDQPQHF
>-|TRBJ1-5|TRBV7-2|-
TGTGCCAGCAGCCCTTTTCAGGGAAGGAATCAGCCCCAGCATTTT
CASSPFQGRNQPQHF
>-|TRBJ1-6|TRBV5-1|-
TGCGCCAGCAGCTTGGAGGACAGCCAGCCCCTCCACTTT
CASSLEDSQPLHF
>-|TRBJ1-3|TRBV7-9|-
TGTGCCAGCAGCTATTCCCGCTCCAGTGGAAACACCATATATTTT
CASSYSRSSGNTIYF
>large|TRBJ1-2|TRBV7-3|-
TGTGCCAGCAGCCCCGGGGGTTCAAACTATGGCTACACCTTC
CASSPGGSNYGYTF
>-|TRBJ1-2|TRBV19|-
TGTGCCAGTACCAGCAGGGCAAACTATGGCTACACCTTC
CASTSRANYGYTF
>medium-sized|TRBJ1-2|TRBV10-2|-
TGCGCCAGCAGTGACCCTGGGTATGGCTACACCTTC
CASSDPGYGYTF
>-|TRBJ1-2|TRBV19|TRBD1
TGTGCCAGTAGTTCACCAGGGGACAGGCGGGATGGCTACACCTTC
CASSSPGDRRDGYTF
>few|TRBJ1-4|TRBV19|-
TGTGCCAGTAGTATCGGGGAAGCCCCAACTAATGAAAAACTGTTTTTT
CASSIGEAPTNEKLFF
>-|TRBJ2-7|TRBV5-1|TRBD1
TGCGCCAGCAGCTTGGGACAGGGGGCCTACGAGCAGTACTTC
CASSLGQGAYEQYF
>-|TRBJ2-1|TRBV5-1|TRBD2
TGCGCCAGCAGCTTGATAGCGGGGGCCTACAATGAGCAGTTCTTC
CASSLIAGAYNEQFF
>once|TRBJ1-1|TRBV18|-
TGTGCCAGCTCAAGGTCGGACTTGAACACTGAAGCTTTCTTT
CASSRSDLNTEAFF
>-|TRBJ2-1|TRBV7-2|-
TGTGCCAGCAGCCAGGGACGCTCCTACAATGAGCAGTTCTTC
CASSQGRSYNEQFF
>-|TRBJ1-1|TRBV10-3|-
TGTGCCATCAGTGAGTCGGTGACAGTCGATATGAACACTGAAGCTTTCTTT
CAISESVTVDMNTEAFF
>-|TRBJ2-1|TRBV7-2|-
TGTGCCAGCAGCTTAGACAGTCGCAATGAGCAGTTCTTC
CASSLDSRNEQFF
>-|TRBJ2-7|TRBV6-1|TRBD1
TGTGCCAGCAGTGACGGACAGGGCTACGAGCAGTACTTC
CASSDGQGYEQYF
>-|TRBJ2-3|TRBV2|-
TGTGCCAGCAGTACAGGCCGACAGGGAGGTGCGGATACGCAGTATTTT
CASSTGRQGGADTQYF
>-|TRBJ2-5|TRBV5-4|TRBD2
TGTGCCAGTACCCCGGGGGGGGCCGGTGAGACCCAGTACTTC
CASTPGGAGETQYF
>-|TRBJ1-1|TRBV5-4|-
TGTGCCAGCAGCTTGGTTAGACCAGGGAGAACTGAAGCTTTCTTT
CASSLVRPGRTEAFF
>-|TRBJ1-1|TRBV29-1|TRBD1
TGCAGCGGGAGGGGACAGGTGAACACTGAAGCTTTCTTT
CSGRGQVNTEAFF
>-|TRBJ2-3|TRBV5-6|TRBD2
TGTGCCAGCAGCTTGTGGGTAGCGGGGGGGCAGTATTTT
CASSLWVAGGQYF
>-|TRBJ2-5|TRBV2|-
TGTGCCAGCACCGCGATAAGTAGGGAGACCCAGTACTTC
CASTAISRETQYF
>-|TRBJ1-1|TRBV5-6|-
TGTGCCAGCAGCAGCGTACGGGCCTCGCTATATGAAGCTTTCTTT
CASSSVRASLYEAFF
>-|TRBJ1-2|TRBV5-8|-
TGTGCCAGCAGCTTCCCAGGGGCGGAGGACTATGGCTACACCTTC
CASSFPGAEDYGYTF